The 24 T cell receptor beta chains in this list originate from one sample, sequenced in a study of T cells in Graves' hyperthyroidism and ophthalmopathy (dated by TCRdb to the late 2010s). The library was prepared using multiplex PCR. Sequencing relied on an Illumina HiSeq 2000. Amplification of TCR beta CDR3 regions was carried out from RNA transcripts. The TCR CDR3 was subjected to a first round of RT-PCR using the HTBI primer set and the Qiagen OneStep RT-PCR kit. TCRdb reanalyzed the raw reads on its own, using fastp at Q25 for trimming and MiXCR for clone calling, and kept in-frame beta chains. Every entry covers one CDR3 protein and lists the most common genes and DNA from its rows. The sample data list some 690,000 distinct CDR3 sequences, and around a sixth of these were observed just once. The ten largest clonotypes hold around 15% of the sample. What was sequenced was blood. These receptors originate from a man aged 45 to 65 with Graves' hyperthyroidism.

This clonotype was seen only a few times. This chain connects TRBV6-1 to TRBJ2-7; 9 bases agree with TRBD1. The CDR3 has 14 amino acids. Germline CDR1 is MNHNS and CDR2 is SASEGT. V trimming: 5 bases; J trimming: 6 bases; junction bases outside the gene matches: 8. CDR3 sequence (DNA): TGTGCCAGCAGTTGGGGACAGGGTGGAGGCGAGCAGTACTTC. This translates into CASSWGQGGGEQYF.

J is TRBJ2-5 and V is TRBV3-1, with 8 bases aligning to TRBD1. The length of the CDR3 is 17 residues. Germline trimming cut 1 base from V and 0 bases from J; bases unmatched to any gene: 7. The V gene's germline CDR1 is LGHDT and CDR2 YNNKEL (reference sequence). DNA of the CDR3: TGTGCCAGCAGCCAAGGTCCAGGGGGCCGATACCAAGAGACCCAGTACTTC. Amino acid sequence: CASSQGPGGRYQETQYF.

At least ten counts were recorded for this clonotype. This chain uses TRBV12-3 or TRBV12-4 with TRBJ1-1, with D possibly being TRBD1 (5 bases). The CDR3 has 16 amino acids. Trimming pared 7 bases from V and 6 bases from J, leaving 24 bases between. CDR3 in DNA: TGTGCCAGCATGGGGCGGGACCGAAGAAGTGGCGCTGAAGCTTTCTTT. It codes for CASMGRDRRSGAEAFF.

The chain combines TRBV20-1 with TRBJ2-7; D is undetermined. The V gene's germline CDR1 is DFQATT and CDR2 SNEGSKA (reference sequence). V was pared by 3 bases and J by 0 bases, with 9 bases between. This CDR3 is 13 amino acids long. CDR3 protein: CSARSWLSYEQYF. In DNA form, the CDR3 reads TGCAGTGCTAGGTCGTGGCTCTCCTACGAGCAGTACTTC.

This clonotype was recorded a few times. The V call is TRBV25-1, the J call TRBJ1-1, with D perhaps TRBD1 (5 bases). Deletions cut 5 bases from V and 6 bases from J, with 16 bases between. Germline loops: CDR1 MGHDK, CDR2 SYGVNS. The CDR3 has 14 amino acids. The CDR3 is CASSKWGGVPEAFF. The CDR3 DNA reads as TGTGCCAGCAGTAAATGGGGAGGGGTGCCTGAAGCTTTCTTT.

The CDR3 reads CSAHGRGLSYNSPLHF. The CDR3 nucleotides read TGCAGTGCCCATGGCAGGGGCCTCTCCTATAATTCACCCCTCCACTTT. The rearrangement joins TRBV20-1 to TRBJ1-6; the D gene is possibly TRBD1 (6 bases). V was pared by 6 bases and J by 0 bases, with 15 bases between. Germline lookup yields CDR1 DFQATT and CDR2 SNEGSKA (reference sequence). This CDR3 has 16 amino acids.

Worth noting for this clonotype: The junction does not match germline at one end; this may be a read error. This chain connects TRBV3-1 to TRBJ1-1; 7 bases match TRBD1. Germline values: CDR1 LGHDT, CDR2 YNNKEL (reference sequence). The length of the CDR3 is 13 residues. The CDR3 sequence is CAGSHRTGIEAFF. The CDR3 coding sequence is TGTGCCGGCAGCCATAGGACAGGAATTGAAGCTTTCTTT.

This clonotype has only a few counts. This could be a read error, since a much larger clone is one nucleotide away. This sequence joins TRBV28 and TRBJ2-7; 8 nucleotides agree with TRBD1. This CDR3 comprises 14 residues. Germline CDR1 is MDHEN and CDR2 is SYDVKM. V lost 10 bases to trimming and J lost 6 bases; unmatched junction nucleotides: 14. CDR3 residues: CATHGQGSIGEQYF. DNA of the CDR3: TGTGCCACACACGGACAGGGTTCGATCGGCGAGCAGTACTTC.

Many counts were recorded for this clonotype. The chain carries TRBV5-1 and TRBJ2-7, with unresolved D. The germline V gene encodes CDR1 SGHRS and CDR2 YFSETQ. This CDR3 has 13 amino acids. V lost 1 base to trimming and J lost 7 bases, with 12 bases between them. This CDR3 reads CASSLTAGIEQYF. Written as DNA, the CDR3 is TGCGCCAGCAGCTTGACCGCCGGAATAGAGCAGTACTTC.

This clonotype was recorded a few times. J is TRBJ2-2 and V is TRBV6-6, with TRBD2 as a possible D gene (6 bases). Between the trimmed V and J ends, which lost 0 bases and 6 bases, there was a span of 11 bases. The CDR3 spans 15 residues. Germline CDR1 is MNHNY and CDR2 is SVGAGI (reference sequence). CDR3 coding DNA: TGTGCCAGCAGTTACTCCGGGGGACCCTCCGGGGAGCTGTTTTTT. It translates to CASSYSGGPSGELFF.

This clonotype appeared many times. V gene TRBV28 combines with J gene TRBJ2-7, with TRBD2 matching over 9 bases. The J segment lost 0 bases and the V segment lost 7 bases, leaving 4 bases of the junction unmatched. The germline V gene encodes CDR1 MDHEN and CDR2 SYDVKM. CDR3 length equals 14 residues. The CDR3 here is CASNRLAVSYEQYF. CDR3 in DNA: TGTGCCAGCAACCGACTAGCGGTCTCCTACGAGCAGTACTTC. Full variable domain (outside the CDR3, taken from reference TRBV28 and TRBJ2-7): DVKVTQSSRYLVKRTGEKVFLECVQDMDHENMFWYRQDPGLGLRLIYFSYDVKMKEKGDIPEGYSVSREKKERFSLILESASTNQTSMYLCASNRLAVSYEQYFGPGTRLTVT.

This clonotype has a count of ten or more. The V and J genes are TRBV2 and TRBJ2-5, with D possibly TRBD1 on 8 matching bases. Germline CDR1 SNHLY, CDR2 FYNNEI. Between the trimmed V and J ends, which lost 7 bases and 1 base, there was a span of 13 bases. The CDR3 has 14 residues. CDR3 in amino acids: CASTTGGVQETQYF. The CDR3 region has the DNA TGTGCCAGCACTACAGGGGGGGTCCAAGAGACCCAGTACTTC.

The chain has TRBV29-1 and TRBJ2-2, with 15 bases lining up with TRBD2. This CDR3 region has 14 residues. The J segment lost 8 bases and the V segment lost 6 bases, leaving 4 bases of the junction unmatched. In germline, CDR1 is SQVTM, CDR2 ANQGSEA. The CDR3 DNA sequence: TGCAGCGTCGGACTAGCGGGAGGGCGGGGGGAGCTGTTTTTT. Translation gives CSVGLAGGRGELFF.

V and J are TRBV20-1 and TRBJ2-1, with 11 bases fitting TRBD1. Germline V lookup: CDR1 DFQATT, CDR2 SNEGSKA (reference sequence). The CDR3 runs to 17 residues. V shed 5 bases and J 0 bases; nucleotides not matched to a gene: 9. The CDR3 DNA follows: TGCAGTGCTCTGGACAGGGGGCAACGTATCTCCTACAATGAGCAGTTCTTC. The encoded protein is CSALDRGQRISYNEQFF.

This clonotype was counted many times. Relative to the germline gene, one junction end is altered; a read error may explain this. This sequence joins TRBV7-9 and TRBJ1-1; 7 bases map to TRBD1. Per germline, CDR1 SEHNR and CDR2 FQNEAQ (reference sequence). CDR3 length: 15 amino acids. CDR3 bases: TGTGCCAGCAGTTTAGGGGACAGCTTGAACACTGAAGCTTTCTTT. This translates into CASSLGDSLNTEAFF.

This clonotype was seen at least ten times. J is TRBJ1-1 and V is TRBV7-2, with D uncertain. This CDR3 spans 13 amino acids. Germline V gene lookup returns CDR1 SGHTA and CDR2 FQGNSA. V was trimmed by 1 base and J by 4 bases, leaving 7 bases between them. The CDR3 loop is CASSLVEGTEAFF. In DNA form, the CDR3 reads TGTGCCAGCAGCTTAGTTGAGGGCACTGAAGCTTTCTTT.

This clonotype was counted at least ten times. V is TRBV19 and J is TRBJ1-1; D uncertain. This CDR3 region has 13 residues. Germline CDR1 and CDR2: LNHDA and SQIVND (reference sequence). Trimming shortened V by 3 bases and J by 4 bases, and 9 bases separated the two germline ends. For the CDR3, the DNA is TGTGCCAGTAGTATCAAGGCGGGCACTGAAGCTTTCTTT. Protein product: CASSIKAGTEAFF.

This chain joins TRBV12-3 or TRBV12-4 and TRBJ1-2, with D maybe TRBD1 (5 bases). This CDR3 region has 11 residues. The germline V and J ends were trimmed by 3 bases and 8 bases, with 7 bases remaining between them. The CDR3 DNA reads TGTGCCAGCAGTTTCAGGGAAGGCTACACCTTC. Amino acids: CASSFREGYTF.

This clonotype came up a few times. The chain is built from TRBV12-3 or TRBV12-4 and TRBJ2-2; 7 nucleotides match TRBD2. The CDR3 is 15 residues long. After removal of 6 bases from V and 5 bases from J, the junction contained 9 bases not matched to a gene. The DNA for the CDR3 is TGTGCCAGCAGCCCACTAGGGACTATTACCGGGGAGCTGTTTTTT. Amino acids: CASSPLGTITGELFF.

This clonotype appeared many times. The genes are TRBV27 and TRBJ2-7; 13 bases are a match to TRBD2. This CDR3 is built from 14 residues. Germline V gene lookup returns CDR1 MNHEY and CDR2 SMNVEV (reference sequence). V was clipped by 6 bases and J by 4 bases; unmatched bases: 3. The CDR3 bases are TGTGCCAGCAGGGGACTAGCGGGGCAATACGAGCAGTACTTC. This translates into CASRGLAGQYEQYF.

This clonotype appeared many times. The CDR3 DNA follows: TGCGCCAGCAGCTTGGGTGGAGGAACCAACTATGGCTACACCTTC. It specifies CASSLGGGTNYGYTF. The chain combines TRBV5-1 with TRBJ1-2; D uncertain. This CDR3 spans 15 amino acids. CDR1 and CDR2 (germline): SGHRS, YFSETQ. The V gene lost 0 bases and the J gene lost 2 bases, with 11 bases spanning the gap.

This clonotype was recorded at least ten times. The chain carries TRBV19 and TRBJ2-2; D is unclear. The CDR3 is made up of 12 amino acids. Trimming stripped 6 bases from V and 7 bases from J, with 9 bases between. CDR1 is LNHDA, CDR2 SQIVND, per germline (reference sequence). CDR3 sequence reads: CASRRFFGELFF. CDR3 sequence (DNA): TGTGCCAGTAGACGGTTCTTCGGGGAGCTGTTTTTT.

The table lists this clonotype with many counts. The V gene is TRBV27, the J gene TRBJ1-6, with no clear D. Germline V gives CDR1 MNHEY, CDR2 SMNVEV (reference sequence). V was shortened by 7 bases and J by 16 bases, with 23 bases between the two germline ends. This CDR3 contains 14 residues. CDR3 in amino acids: CASTPPDPILVLHF. The CDR3 DNA is TGTGCCAGCACCCCCCCGGACCCCATATTAGTTCTCCACTTT.

This chain joins TRBV3-1 and TRBJ2-7; D gene unclear. The CDR3 runs to 14 residues. The germline gives CDR1 LGHDT, CDR2 YNNKEL (reference sequence). V lost 1 base and J lost 1, with 8 bases in between. The chain's CDR3 is CASSQVVSSYEQYF. The CDR3 nucleotides read TGTGCCAGCAGCCAAGTGGTCTCTTCCTACGAGCAGTACTTC.